The rows below give T cell receptor beta chains drawn from one sample of a study of blood T cells in healthy people across ages. Using its own MiXCR run on the 5' RACE reads, TCRdb lists one record per CDR3 protein. This table holds roughly 1.4 million distinct CDR3 sequences, almost 60% found once. The sample consisted of blood. The source of these receptors is a man aged 18-30 years in good health. The CDR3 runs from the conserved cysteine through the conserved F or W. D genes are given only for firm matches.

len: 15; v_gene: TRBV27; d_gene: .; j_gene: TRBJ2-1; CDR3aa: CASSLWAETYNEQFF
len: 15; v_gene: TRBV3-1; d_gene: .; j_gene: TRBJ2-1; CDR3aa: CASSQEPFIYNEQFF
len: 14; v_gene: TRBV9; d_gene: .; j_gene: TRBJ1-5; CDR3aa: CASSVGGASQPQHF
len: 16; v_gene: TRBV7-2; d_gene: TRBD2; j_gene: TRBJ2-3; CDR3aa: CASSLEYGGGTDTQYF
len: 13; v_gene: TRBV9; d_gene: .; j_gene: TRBJ2-4; CDR3aa: CASSAVTEKEQYF
len: 15; v_gene: TRBV6-2/TRBV6-3; d_gene: TRBD2; j_gene: TRBJ2-7; CDR3aa: CASRLSGAYYNEQYF
len: 14; v_gene: TRBV6-6; d_gene: TRBD1; j_gene: TRBJ1-2; CDR3aa: CASSYSDRGDGYTF
len: 16; v_gene: TRBV7-9; d_gene: TRBD2; j_gene: TRBJ2-7; CDR3aa: CASSFGTSGSLAEQYF
len: 16; v_gene: TRBV20-1; d_gene: .; j_gene: TRBJ1-5; CDR3aa: CSARDKAAYSNQPQHF
len: 14; v_gene: TRBV5-1; d_gene: .; j_gene: TRBJ2-1; CDR3aa: CASITTIGGDEQFF
len: 15; v_gene: TRBV4-2; d_gene: TRBD1; j_gene: TRBJ1-2; CDR3aa: CASSQPGTGDNGYTF